The rows below give T cell receptor beta chains drawn from one sample of a study of regulatory T cells in long-lasting Graves disease. TCRdb called the multiplex PCR reads again in MiXCR, with one record for every CDR3 protein. The table has nearly 350,000 distinct CDR3 sequences, around 19% seen once. The specimen was peripheral blood mononuclear cells (PBMCs), collected when the disease was refractory, from a patient treated with antithyroid drugs. The receptors were sampled from a female donor with Graves disease. Each CDR3 is given with its conserved first and last residue. A D gene is named only where the DNA matches it firmly. Expanded clones get a size class; other rows say once, few or many, or leave the size out.

TRBJ1-5 once TRBD1 TRBV19 TGTGCCATCTCGGGGACAGGGAATCAGCCCCAGCATTTT CAISGTGNQPQHF
TRBJ1-1 few . TRBV20-1 TGCAGTGCTCAACAGGGGAACACTGAAGCTTTCTTT CSAQQGNTEAFF
TRBJ1-5 . . TRBV18 TGTGCCAGCTCCCGGGCGGCTTTGGGGCCCCAGCATTTT CASSRAALGPQHF
TRBJ1-2 many . TRBV13 TGTGCCAGCAGCTTAGCTAGGTCAGGGTATGGCTACACCTTC CASSLARSGYGYTF
TRBJ1-4 few . TRBV7-9 TGTGCCAGCAGCCCGACAGGAATCACAACTAATGAAAAACTGTTTTTT CASSPTGITTNEKLFF
TRBJ1-1 many . TRBV20-1 TGCAGTGCTAAAGCTGGGGACACTGAAGCTTTCTTT CSAKAGDTEAFF
TRBJ1-5 many . TRBV20-1 TGCAGTGCTAGTGAAACATCCAATCAGCCCCAGCATTTT CSASETSNQPQHF
TRBJ1-1 many . TRBV12-3/TRBV12-4 TGTGCCAGCAGTTTCTTAACCCTATTTGAGGGCACTGAAGCTTTCTTT CASSFLTLFEGTEAFF
TRBJ1-5 few . TRBV20-1 TGCAGTGCTATCCCCGGGGGGCAACAGCCCCAGCATTTT CSAIPGGQQPQHF
TRBJ1-2 . . TRBV20-1 TGCAGTGCCAGGGTCGTGGACTATACCTTC CSARVVDYTF
TRBJ1-4 many TRBD1 TRBV13 TGTGCCAGCAGCTTCAACAGGGGGCGAGGACTGTTTTTT CASSFNRGRGLFF
TRBJ2-7 many . TRBV28 TGTGCCAGCATTAAGGTGATGAGCAGTGGGTCCCAGTACTTC CASIKVMSSGSQYF
TRBJ2-5 few . TRBV5-6 TGTGCCAGCAGCGACCGGGGGACCCAGTACTTC CASSDRGTQYF
TRBJ2-2 . . TRBV20-1 TGCAGTGCCAGACAAGGGCCCCCCCCGAACACCGGGGAGCTGTTTTTT CSARQGPPPNTGELFF
TRBJ2-7 many TRBD2 TRBV6-1 TGTGCCAGCACGCTTAGCGGGGGGTACGAGCAGTACTTC CASTLSGGYEQYF
TRBJ2-2 few . TRBV5-1 TGCGCCAGCAGCCCTCCTCTAGTCTCGAACACCGGGGAGCTGTTTTTT CASSPPLVSNTGELFF
TRBJ1-2 many . TRBV28 TGTGCCAGCAGTCCCTCGAGAGGTGGACAAGGCTATGGCTACACCTTC CASSPSRGGQGYGYTF
TRBJ2-7 once . TRBV15 TGTGCCACCAGCAGAGCCCCCACGCAAATGGATGAGCAGTACTTC CATSRAPTQMDEQYF
TRBJ2-5 many . TRBV11-2 TGTGCCAGCAGCTTAGGCGGAGCTAGTGGGTACTTC CASSLGGASGYF
TRBJ1-3 few . TRBV18 TGTGCCAGCTCACCGGGGGGCGACGGGGGAAACACCATATATTTT CASSPGGDGGNTIYF
TRBJ1-1 many TRBD1 TRBV10-3 TGTGCCATCGGGACAGGGACGGGCACTGAAGCTTTCTTT CAIGTGTGTEAFF
TRBJ2-7 few . TRBV25-1 TGTGCCACCGGGAAAACAGGGAACCATCGCGAGCAGTACTTC CATGKTGNHREQYF
TRBJ1-1 many . TRBV6-5 TGTGCCAGCAGTTACCTACAGGAAAGTGAAGCTTTCTTT CASSYLQESEAFF
TRBJ2-2 once . TRBV3-1 TGTGCCAGCAGCCGCGAAGTTAGCTTAGGGAACACCGGGGAGCTGTTTTTT CASSREVSLGNTGELFF
TRBJ2-5 . TRBD2 TRBV5-1 TGCGCCAGCAGCACCAAGCGGGAGTGGAGGGAGACCCAGTACTTC CASSTKREWRETQYF
TRBJ2-5 . TRBD1 TRBV6-1 TGTGCCAGCAGTGAATCTACAGGGGGAGGAGGGTACCAAAAGACCCAGTACTTC CASSESTGGGGYQKTQYF
TRBJ1-2 many . TRBV5-1 TGCGCCAGCAGCTTGGACCCCAGGGGAGACTATGGCTACACCTTC CASSLDPRGDYGYTF